Listed below are T cell receptor beta chains from one sample, sequenced in a study of blood T cell repertoires in COVID-19. Method: immunoSEQ multiplex PCR; TCRdb's copy keeps in-frame clones and lacks some. The sample holds around 190,000 clones, 65% to 80% seen once. Material: peripheral blood. These receptors were taken from a woman aged 45 to 65 with acute or convalescent COVID-19. The CDR3 runs from the conserved cysteine through the conserved F or W. The D gene is left open where the match is weak. Size is stated for part of the rows, as once, few or many counts, or as a class when the clone is expanded.

NA,TRBJ2-2,NA,TRBV6-5,CASSYNRDVTGELFF,TGTGCCAGCAGTTACAACAGGGATGTGACCGGGGAGCTGTTTTTT
NA,TRBJ1-6,NA,TRBV30,CAWSVGRDNSPLHF,TGTGCCTGGAGTGTAGGCAGGGATAATTCACCCCTCCACTTT
NA,TRBJ2-1,NA,TRBV29-1,CSVAVGQSSYNEQFF,TGCAGCGTTGCGGTGGGCCAAAGCTCCTACAATGAGCAGTTCTTC
NA,TRBJ2-2,TRBD2,TRBV7-2,CASRDGTSGNTGELFF,TGTGCCAGCAGGGATGGGACTAGCGGGAACACCGGGGAGCTGTTTTTT
NA,TRBJ1-4,TRBD1,TRBV9,CASSAGGVVGEKLFF,TGTGCCAGCAGCGCAGGGGGCGTAGTAGGCGAAAAACTGTTTTTT
NA,TRBJ1-2,NA,TRBV7-9,CASRQEGTFYGYTF,TGTGCCAGCAGACAAGAAGGGACATTCTATGGCTACACCTTC
NA,TRBJ2-3,NA,TRBV7-2,CASSSADTQYF,TGTGCCAGCAGCTCGGCAGATACGCAGTATTTT
NA,TRBJ1-4,TRBD1,TRBV6-5,CASSPGQGREKLFF,TGTGCCAGCAGTCCAGGACAGGGGAGGGAAAAACTGTTTTTT
NA,TRBJ2-7,NA,TRBV7-8,CASSSGSAYEQYF,TGTGCCAGCAGCTCGGGATCCGCCTACGAGCAGTACTTC
few,TRBJ2-1,TRBD1,TRBV19,CASSILPGQGEGEQFF,TGTGCCAGTAGTATATTACCGGGACAGGGTGAGGGTGAGCAGTTCTTC
NA,TRBJ2-7,NA,TRBV21-1,CASSKTPGLLMYGFHEQYF,TGTGCCAGCAGCAAAACCCCAGGGCTCCTGATGTATGGTTTCCACGAGCAGTACTTC
NA,TRBJ1-5,NA,TRBV6-1,CASSEALWEAGQPQHF,TGTGCCAGCAGTGAAGCGCTTTGGGAGGCCGGTCAGCCCCAGCATTTT
NA,TRBJ2-5,NA,TRBV20-1,CSASPGSGETQYF,TGCAGTGCTAGTCCAGGGTCAGGGGAGACCCAGTACTTC
few,TRBJ1-1,NA,TRBV12-5,CASELTGRGMNTEAFF,TGTGCTAGTGAACTAACCGGGAGGGGCATGAACACTGAAGCTTTCTTT
few,TRBJ1-1,NA,TRBV2,CASSEVLSGTEAFF,TGTGCCAGCAGTGAAGTGTTGTCGGGCACTGAAGCTTTCTTT
NA,TRBJ2-7,NA,TRBV5-1,CASSRDRNGRYEQYF,TGCGCCAGCAGCCGAGACAGGAACGGGCGGTACGAGCAGTACTTC
NA,TRBJ1-2,TRBD1,TRBV9,CASSVGRDRGLNYGYTF,TGTGCCAGCAGCGTAGGCCGGGACAGGGGGCTTAACTATGGCTACACCTTC
few,TRBJ1-2,NA,TRBV24-1,CATSDPLGGYTF,TGTGCCACCAGTGACCCCTTGGGCGGCTACACCTTC
NA,TRBJ1-2,TRBD1,TRBV29-1,CSIRDSYGYTF,TGCAGCATCCGGGACAGCTATGGCTACACCTTC
NA,TRBJ2-1,TRBD2,TRBV28,CASRLLAGNYNEQFF,TGTGCCAGCAGGCTACTAGCGGGGAATTACAATGAGCAGTTCTTC
NA,TRBJ2-7,NA,TRBV6-5,CASRRTFVSEQYF,TGTGCCAGCAGGAGGACATTTGTGAGCGAGCAGTACTTC
NA,TRBJ2-5,NA,TRBV18,CASSTERETQYF,TGTGCCAGCTCTACAGAGAGAGAGACCCAGTACTTC
NA,TRBJ2-2,NA,TRBV6-5,CASSYRTGELFF,TGTGCCAGCAGTTATCGGACCGGGGAGCTGTTTTTT
NA,TRBJ2-1,NA,TRBV7-2,CASSLRGNYNEQFF,TGTGCCAGCAGCTTAAGGGGAAACTACAATGAGCAGTTCTTC
NA,TRBJ1-5,NA,TRBV28,CASSFRTVYSNQPQHF,TGTGCCAGCAGTTTCCGGACAGTCTATAGCAATCAGCCCCAGCATTTT
NA,TRBJ2-4,TRBD1,TRBV29-1,CSALPGQGANIQYF,TGCAGCGCCTTACCGGGACAGGGGGCGAACATTCAGTACTTC
few,TRBJ1-2,TRBD1,TRBV7-2,CASSPRNGVYRGEGYTF,TGTGCCAGCAGCCCTCGCAACGGGGTTTACAGGGGAGAGGGCTACACCTTC
NA,TRBJ2-7,TRBD2,TRBV2,CASKGLALYEQYF,TGTGCCAGCAAGGGACTAGCGCTTTACGAGCAGTACTTC
NA,TRBJ2-1,TRBD1,TRBV6-1,CASSDHRGLWSNEQFF,TGTGCCAGCAGTGACCACAGGGGTTTGTGGTCAAATGAGCAGTTCTTC
NA,TRBJ2-3,TRBD2,TRBV7-7,CASSLGGLAGTDTQYF,TGTGCTAGCAGCTTAGGGGGACTAGCGGGCACAGATACGCAGTATTTT
NA,TRBJ2-2,TRBD1,TRBV6-5,CASTRKGANDGELFF,TGTGCCAGCACCAGAAAGGGGGCCAATGACGGGGAGCTGTTTTTT
NA,TRBJ2-1,TRBD2,TRBV27,CASMTSPYNEQFF,TGTGCCAGCATGACTAGCCCCTACAATGAGCAGTTCTTC
once,TRBJ2-7,TRBD1,TRBV15,CATSGGDRSYEQYF,TGTGCCACCAGCGGAGGGGACAGGTCCTACGAGCAGTACTTC
NA,TRBJ2-2,NA,TRBV5-1,CASSSGEGAIPTGELFF,TGCGCCAGCAGCTCAGGAGAAGGGGCCATCCCCACCGGGGAGCTGTTTTTT
NA,TRBJ2-7,NA,TRBV19,CASSAGPTYEQYF,TGTGCCAGTAGTGCGGGGCCCACCTACGAGCAGTACTTC
NA,TRBJ1-1,TRBD1,TRBV30,CAWETGVTEAFF,TGTGCCTGGGAAACAGGGGTAACTGAAGCTTTCTTT
NA,TRBJ2-5,NA,TRBV30,CAWALGQGTQETQYF,TGTGCCTGGGCCCTCGGGCAGGGGACCCAAGAGACCCAGTACTTC
NA,TRBJ1-5,NA,TRBV19,CASSIGGGSNQPQHF,TGTGCCAGTAGTATAGGGGGCGGTAGCAATCAGCCCCAGCATTTT
once,TRBJ1-1,NA,TRBV5-1,CASSSTGTEAFF,TGCGCCAGCAGCTCAACAGGGACTGAAGCTTTCTTT
NA,TRBJ2-7,TRBD1,TRBV2,CASSGKRLTGRSYEQYF,TGTGCCAGCAGTGGCAAAAGGTTGACAGGGAGATCCTACGAGCAGTACTTC
few,TRBJ2-1,TRBD2,TRBV5-1,CASSSGLAGGNEQFF,TGCGCCAGCAGCTCCGGACTAGCGGGGGGCAATGAGCAGTTCTTC
NA,TRBJ1-4,NA,TRBV6-6,CASSYGRVSHGKLFF,TGTGCCAGCAGTTACGGCAGGGTGTCACATGGAAAACTGTTTTTT
NA,TRBJ2-7,TRBD1,TRBV6-5,CASRRTGGSNEQYF,TGTGCCAGCAGGCGGACAGGGGGCTCCAACGAGCAGTACTTC
NA,TRBJ2-1,NA,TRBV5-7,CANLSLRGNEQFF,TGTGCCAACCTAAGTTTACGGGGGAATGAGCAGTTCTTC
NA,TRBJ1-5,NA,TRBV5-6,CASSLYGQFNQPQHF,TGTGCCAGCAGCCTCTATGGACAGTTCAATCAGCCCCAGCATTTT
few,TRBJ1-4,NA,TRBV7-8,CASSLGRATNEKLFF,TGTGCCAGCAGCTTAGGACGGGCAACTAATGAAAAACTGTTTTTT
few,TRBJ1-2,TRBD1,TRBV6-1,CASSEPGQAYGSYTF,TGTGCCAGCAGTGAACCGGGACAGGCCTACGGTAGCTACACCTTC
NA,TRBJ2-2,TRBD2,TRBV9,CASSSIAGGGGGELFF,TGTGCCAGCAGCTCCATAGCGGGGGGCGGTGGCGGGGAGCTGTTTTTT
NA,TRBJ2-2,NA,TRBV14,CASSRSGYPGELFF,TGTGCCAGCAGCCGGTCGGGGTACCCCGGGGAGCTGTTTTTT
few,TRBJ2-1,TRBD1,TRBV27,CASSFRGLLYNEQFF,TGTGCCAGCAGTTTCAGGGGGCTCCTTTACAATGAGCAGTTCTTC
NA,TRBJ2-2,TRBD1,TRBV27,CASSLTGRSTGELFF,TGTGCCAGCAGTTTGACAGGGAGATCGACCGGGGAGCTGTTTTTT
NA,TRBJ1-4,NA,TRBV5-5,CASSPGLPNEKLFF,TGTGCCAGCAGCCCAGGGCTGCCTAATGAAAAACTGTTTTTT
NA,TRBJ2-2,NA,TRBV27,CASSLTRNTGELFF,TGTGCCAGCAGTTTGACTAGGAACACCGGGGAGCTGTTTTTT
NA,TRBJ2-7,NA,TRBV28,CASSSEIFRSSYEQYF,TGTGCCAGCAGTTCGGAAATTTTCCGGAGCTCCTACGAGCAGTACTTC
NA,TRBJ2-6,NA,TRBV2,CASSPRSGANVLTF,TGTGCCAGCAGCCCCCGGTCTGGGGCCAACGTCCTGACTTTC
NA,TRBJ2-1,NA,TRBV3-1/TRBV3-2,CASRRWNEQFF,TGTGCCAGCAGGAGGTGGAATGAGCAGTTCTTC
NA,TRBJ1-5,NA,TRBV7-2,CASSPPPGLGVGPQHF,TGTGCCAGCAGCCCCCCCCCGGGACTGGGTGTGGGGCCCCAGCATTTT
few,TRBJ2-7,TRBD1,TRBV5-1,CASSSRPGQGRRLYEQYF,TGCGCCAGCAGCTCCCGTCCGGGACAGGGCAGGCGACTCTACGAGCAGTACTTC
NA,TRBJ1-4,NA,TRBV11-2,CASSLGELIRGNEKLFF,TGTGCCAGCAGCTTAGGGGAGTTGATCCGGGGTAATGAAAAACTGTTTTTT